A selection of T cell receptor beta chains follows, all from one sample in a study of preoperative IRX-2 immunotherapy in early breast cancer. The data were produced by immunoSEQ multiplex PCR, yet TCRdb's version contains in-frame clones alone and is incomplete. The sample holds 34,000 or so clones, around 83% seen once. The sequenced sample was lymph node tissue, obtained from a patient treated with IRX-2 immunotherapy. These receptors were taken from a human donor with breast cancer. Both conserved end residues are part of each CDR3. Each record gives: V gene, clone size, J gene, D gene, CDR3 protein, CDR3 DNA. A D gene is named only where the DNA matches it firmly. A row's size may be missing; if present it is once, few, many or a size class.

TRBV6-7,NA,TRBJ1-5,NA,CASSYLGLPDQPQHF,TGTGCCAGCAGTTACTTGGGACTCCCGGATCAGCCCCAGCATTTT
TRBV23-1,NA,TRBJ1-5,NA,CASSPQSAAGGAPNQPQHF,TGCGCCAGCAGCCCACAATCGGCGGCTGGCGGGGCCCCCAATCAGCCCCAGCATTTT
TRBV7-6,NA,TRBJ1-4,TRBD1,CASSLVRTGDEKLFF,TGTGCCAGCAGCCTCGTAAGGACAGGGGACGAAAAACTGTTTTTT
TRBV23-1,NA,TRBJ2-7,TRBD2,CASSQERREAYEQYF,TGCGCCAGCAGCCAAGAACGGCGGGAGGCGTACGAGCAGTACTTC
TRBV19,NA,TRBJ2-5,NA,CASKSRGETQYF,TGTGCCAGTAAATCGAGGGGTGAGACCCAGTACTTC
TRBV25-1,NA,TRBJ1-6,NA,CASTPRFNSPLHF,TGTGCCAGCACGCCGCGTTTTAATTCACCCCTCCACTTT
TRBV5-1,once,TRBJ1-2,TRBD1,CASSSYPGQGKIGYTF,TGCGCCAGCAGCTCATATCCGGGACAGGGGAAGATCGGCTACACCTTC
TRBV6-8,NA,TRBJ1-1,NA,CASSYRGGHTEAFF,TGTGCCAGCAGTTACAGGGGGGGGCACACTGAAGCTTTCTTT
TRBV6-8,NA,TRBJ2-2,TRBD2,CASSYPLTSGRAHTGELFF,TGTGCCAGCAGTTACCCATTGACTAGCGGGAGGGCCCACACCGGGGAGCTGTTTTTT
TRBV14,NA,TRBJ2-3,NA,CASSQGRASTDTQYF,TGTGCCAGCAGCCAAGGGAGGGCTAGCACAGATACGCAGTATTTT
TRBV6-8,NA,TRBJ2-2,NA,CASSYPTVANTGELFF,TGTGCCAGCAGTTACCCGACAGTTGCGAACACCGGGGAGCTGTTTTTT
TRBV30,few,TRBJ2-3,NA,CAWSVTLVVDTQYF,TGTGCCTGGAGTGTAACGCTAGTTGTAGATACGCAGTATTTT
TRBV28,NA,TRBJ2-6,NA,CASGASPVRPGANVLTF,TGTGCCAGCGGGGCCTCCCCCGTGAGGCCTGGGGCCAACGTCCTGACTTTC
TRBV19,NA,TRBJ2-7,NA,CASSQFASYEQYF,TGTGCCAGTAGTCAGTTTGCCTCCTACGAGCAGTACTTC
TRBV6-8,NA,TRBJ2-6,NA,CAASPVSGANVLTF,TGTGCCGCATCTCCGGTCTCTGGGGCCAACGTCCTGACTTTC
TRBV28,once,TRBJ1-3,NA,CASSSNLPSGNTIYF,TGTGCCAGCAGTTCGAACCTTCCCTCTGGAAACACCATATATTTT
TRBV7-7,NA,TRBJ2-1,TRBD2,CASSFVAGGGHNEQFF,TGTGCCAGCAGCTTTGTAGCGGGAGGGGGGCACAATGAGCAGTTCTTC
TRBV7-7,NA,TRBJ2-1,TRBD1,CASSLDRALYNEQFF,TGTGCCAGCAGCTTGGACAGGGCCCTCTACAATGAGCAGTTCTTC
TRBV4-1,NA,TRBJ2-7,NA,CASSQDGRREQYF,TGCGCCAGCAGCCAAGATGGACGGCGGGAGCAGTACTTC
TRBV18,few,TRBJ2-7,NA,CASSPAADYEQYF,TGTGCCAGCTCACCTGCAGCTGACTACGAGCAGTACTTC
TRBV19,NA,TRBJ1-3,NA,CASSQGSGNTIYF,TGTGCCAGTAGTCAGGGTTCTGGAAACACCATATATTTT
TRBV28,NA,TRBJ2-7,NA,CASSLTGTAYEQYF,TGTGCCAGCAGTCTTACCGGGACGGCTTACGAGCAGTACTTC